This passage covers 24 T cell receptor beta chains from one sample sequenced in a study of cytomegalovirus exposure and HLA in healthy donors. This PCR relied on a set of 60 Vbeta primers and 13 Jbeta primers. Sequencing was performed with immunoSEQ multiplex PCR; in TCRdb, only in-frame clones are kept and a portion is missing. Of approximately 240,000 clones listed, approximately 84% are singletons. Input material: PBMCs. These receptors were obtained from a woman aged 40 to 49 in good health and CMV-seronegative.

This CDR3 is CASSQLGQPFF. DNA for the CDR3: TGCGCCAGCAGCCAGCTGGGACAGCCGTTCTTC. The V and J genes are TRBV4-1 and TRBJ2-1; 7 bases match TRBD1. This CDR3 has 11 amino acids. V was clipped by 3 bases and J by 15 bases; unmatched bases: 5. In germline, CDR1 is MGHRA, CDR2 YSYEKL.

The gene calls are TRBV10-3 and TRBJ2-7, with 9 bases that match TRBD1. The CDR3 extends over 16 amino acids. CDR1 ENHRY and CDR2 SYGVKD come from the germline V gene. The trim removed 8 bases at V and 3 bases at J, leaving 14 bases unmatched. The CDR3 loop reads CAIHSTKTGGVYEQYF. The CDR3, as DNA: TGTGCCATCCACAGTACAAAAACAGGGGGCGTCTACGAGCAGTACTTC.

This chain connects TRBV6-1 to TRBJ1-2; D is unclear. The germline V and J ends were trimmed by 6 bases and 1 base, with 9 bases remaining between them. The CDR3 contains 13 residues. Germline V gene data show CDR1 as MNHNS and CDR2 as SASEGT. The CDR3 sequence is CASRLHYNYGYTF. DNA for the CDR3: TGTGCCAGCAGGCTCCACTATAACTATGGCTACACCTTC.

The chain is built from TRBV2 and TRBJ1-2; no definite D call. Germline V lookup: CDR1 SNHLY, CDR2 FYNNEI. The CDR3 runs 14 residues. Trimming shortened V by 2 bases and J by 7 bases, and 14 bases separated the two germline ends. CDR3 DNA: TGTGCCAGCAGTGAAAATGTTATGACGGGTGGCTACACCTTC. It is translated as CASSENVMTGGYTF. The full variable domain, in which reference TRBV2 and TRBJ1-2 provide the parts outside the CDR3, is EPEVTQTPSHQVTQMGQEVILRCVPISNHLYFYWYRQILGQKVEFLVSFYNNEISEKSEIFDDQFSVERPDGSNFTLKIRSTKLEDSAMYFCASSENVMTGGYTFGSGTRLTVV.

Points on this clone: One junction end disagrees with the germline gene, perhaps due to a read error. The chain uses TRBV7-9 and TRBJ1-5; D unclear. The length of the CDR3 is 12 residues. Per the germline V gene, CDR1 is SEHNR and CDR2 is FQNEAQ (reference sequence). This chain's CDR3 is CSSGQMNQPQHF. The CDR3 DNA follows: TGTTCCAGCGGGCAGATGAATCAGCCCCAGCATTTT. The whole variable domain, remainder taken from reference TRBV7-9 and TRBJ1-5, is DTGVSQNPRHKITKRGQNVTFRCDPISEHNRLYWYRQTLGQGPEFLTYFQNEAQLEKSRLLSDRFSAERPKGSFSTLEIQRTEQGDSAMYLCSSGQMNQPQHFGDGTRLSIL.

V and J are TRBV28 and TRBJ1-2, with D possibly TRBD1 on 5 matching bases. The CDR3 has 14 amino acids. V was shortened by 7 bases and J by 7 bases, with 19 bases between the two germline ends. The germline gives CDR1 MDHEN, CDR2 SYDVKM. In nucleotides, the CDR3 is TGTGCCAGCACCCGATCTCCCCGGGGGACTGGCTACACCTTC. Its protein is CASTRSPRGTGYTF.

This chain uses TRBV30 with TRBJ2-2; 7 bases are shared with TRBD1. CDR1 is GTSNPN and CDR2 is SVGIG in the germline V gene (reference sequence). V was clipped by 0 bases and J by 6 bases; unmatched bases: 4. The CDR3 loop spans 14 amino acids. CDR3 protein: CAWSVLQGSGELFF. In DNA form, the CDR3 reads TGTGCCTGGAGTGTCTTACAGGGGTCCGGGGAGCTGTTTTTT. Complete variable domain (other parts from reference TRBV30 and TRBJ2-2): SQTIHQWPATLVQPVGSPLSLECTVEGTSNPNLYWYRQAAGRGLQLLFYSVGIGQISSEVPQNLSASRPQDRQFILSSKKLLLSDSGFYLCAWSVLQGSGELFFGEGSRLTVL.

DNA of the CDR3: TGCGCCAGCAGTGAGGCGGGACAGGGTGCCACCGGGGAGCTGTTTTTT. This sequence encodes CASSEAGQGATGELFF. J is TRBJ2-2 and V is TRBV10-1; 9 nucleotides line up with TRBD1. CDR3 length: 16 amino acids. Germline lookup yields CDR1 WNHNN and CDR2 SYGVQD (reference sequence). With 2 bases clipped from V and 4 bases from J, the junction kept 5 bases outside the gene matches.

This clone was counted between two and nine times. The V and J genes are TRBV4-3 and TRBJ2-6, with TRBD2 matching over 14 bases. CDR3 length: 19 residues. The germline gives CDR1 LGHNA, CDR2 YSLEER. The junction had 6 bases not matched to a gene; V was cut back by 5 bases and J by 0 bases. The CDR3 DNA reads TGCGCCAGCAGCAACCGACTAGCGGGGGGGATCTCTGGGGCCAACGTCCTGACTTTC. Translation: CASSNRLAGGISGANVLTF.

The chain is built from TRBV7-6 and TRBJ2-2; D perhaps matches TRBD2 (6 bases). The CDR3 extends over 15 amino acids. The germline gives CDR1 SGHVS, CDR2 FNYEAQ. V was trimmed by 5 bases and J by 3 bases, leaving 13 bases between them. CDR3 DNA sequence: TGTGCCAGCAGCCTAGGACGGGAGTACACCGGGGAGCTGTTTTTT. Amino acid sequence: CASSLGREYTGELFF.

V usage is TRBV18 and J usage is TRBJ1-4, with D hard to call. The length of the CDR3 is 13 residues. The V end lost 5 bases, the J end lost 0 bases, and 4 bases lay between the germline ends. Germline-derived CDR1 and CDR2 are KGHSH and LQKENI. The CDR3 is CASSSSTNEKLFF. In DNA, the CDR3 is TGTGCCAGCTCATCGTCAACTAATGAAAAACTGTTTTTT.

The V and J genes are TRBV6-6 and TRBJ2-7; 8 bases agree with TRBD2. CDR1 and CDR2 from the germline V gene are MNHNY and SVGAGI (reference sequence). The CDR3 loop spans 14 amino acids. Unmatched junction bases numbered 7, after V lost 5 bases and J lost 4 bases. CDR3 DNA sequence: TGTGCCAGCAGTAACGGGGGGGTGAGGTACGAGCAGTACTTC. Its protein product is CASSNGGVRYEQYF.

The chain links TRBV11-2 to TRBJ1-5, with D possibly matching TRBD1 (5 bases). Germline V gives CDR1 SGHAT, CDR2 FQNNGV. The germline V and J ends were trimmed by 0 bases and 7 bases, with 13 bases remaining between them. CDR3 length: 15 residues. The CDR3 spells CASSLDRQGTQPQHF. CDR3 nucleotide sequence: TGTGCCAGCAGCTTAGATCGGCAGGGTACGCAGCCCCAGCATTTT.

This chain uses TRBV6-5 with TRBJ1-2; 9 bases line up with TRBD1. This CDR3 spans 14 amino acids. Germline V gene lookup returns CDR1 MNHEY and CDR2 SVGAGI. With V trimmed by 9 bases and J by 3 bases, 8 bases remained unmatched. In DNA, the CDR3 is TGTGCCAGTTCCCCGGGACAGGGCTACTATGGCTACACCTTC. Translating it yields CASSPGQGYYGYTF.

This clone has only one observation. The junction departs from the called germline gene at one end, perhaps through a read error. Other DNA sequences from this sample encode an identical CDR3 as well. CDR3 region: CASSDELSSAFF. In DNA form, the CDR3 reads TGTGCTAGCAGTGACGAACTTAGCTCAGCTTTCTTT. The chain recombines TRBV2 with TRBJ1-1; D remains ambiguous. The CDR3 spans 12 residues. The germline gives CDR1 SNHLY, CDR2 FYNNEI.

CDR3 nucleotides: TGTGCCAGCAGCTTAGCGCGGGGGAACACCATATATTTT. The encoded protein is CASSLARGNTIYF. The V gene is TRBV7-9, the J gene TRBJ1-3; D may be TRBD1 (5 bases). V was pared by 0 bases and J by 7 bases, with 7 bases between. Germline CDR1 is SEHNR and CDR2 is FQNEAQ (reference sequence). The length of the CDR3 is 13 residues.

The genes are TRBV7-3 and TRBJ2-3; 15 bases align to TRBD2. The CDR3 extends over 17 amino acids. J was trimmed by 0 bases and V by 5 bases; bases with no gene match: 3. Looked up from germline, CDR1 is SGHTA and CDR2 is FQGTGA. Here the CDR3 reads CASSQGTSGGSTDTQYF. For the CDR3, the DNA is TGTGCCAGCAGCCAGGGGACTAGCGGGGGGAGCACAGATACGCAGTATTTT.

The rearrangement links TRBV2 to TRBJ2-5; 9 positions agree with TRBD1. After removal of 1 base from V and 5 bases from J, the junction contained 5 bases not matched to a gene. This CDR3 comprises 15 residues. Germline V lookup: CDR1 SNHLY, CDR2 FYNNEI. CDR3 sequence: CASSEGVTGGETQYF. CDR3 nucleotides: TGTGCCAGCAGTGAAGGGGTCACAGGGGGCGAGACCCAGTACTTC.

The V and J genes are TRBV30 and TRBJ1-6; no clear D. V lost 3 bases, J lost 6 bases, and 12 bases lay in between. The germline gives CDR1 GTSNPN, CDR2 SVGIG (reference sequence). CDR3 length: 14 amino acids. In DNA form, the CDR3 reads TGTGCCTGGAGAGGCGAGGGTCTTAATTCACCCCTCCACTTT. It codes for CAWRGEGLNSPLHF.

This clone appeared once. The genes are TRBV30 and TRBJ1-2, with D uncertain. The CDR3 consists of 14 residues. The V gene lost 0 bases and the J gene lost 6 bases, with 14 bases spanning the gap. Germline V gene lookup returns CDR1 GTSNPN and CDR2 SVGIG (reference sequence). CDR3 bases: TGTGCCTGGAGTGTACAGTTCGGAGGGAATGGCTACACCTTC. Its protein is CAWSVQFGGNGYTF.

V and J are TRBV7-8 and TRBJ2-1; D gene ambiguous. CDR3 length equals 16 residues. Deletions cut 1 base from V and 7 bases from J, with 17 bases between. The germline gives CDR1 SGHVS, CDR2 FQNEAQ. The DNA for the CDR3 is TGTGCCAGCAGCTTAGGTCCAGGCGTCTCAATTAATGAGCAGTTCTTC. Its protein product is CASSLGPGVSINEQFF. Using reference TRBV7-8 and TRBJ2-1 for the parts outside the CDR3, the full variable domain is GAGVSQSPRYKVAKRGQDVALRCDPISGHVSLFWYQQALGQGPEFLTYFQNEAQLDKSGLPSDRFFAERPEGSVSTLKIQRTQQEDSAVYLCASSLGPGVSINEQFFGPGTRLTVL.

The count of this clone is one. This chain links TRBV27 with TRBJ2-1; possibly TRBD2 for D (5 bases). This CDR3 has 16 residues. The V gene lost 6 bases and the J gene lost 0 bases, with 15 bases spanning the gap. The germline gives CDR1 MNHEY, CDR2 SMNVEV (reference sequence). The CDR3 region has the DNA TGTGCCAGCAGCCCTGAACCGGGGAGCTCCTACAATGAGCAGTTCTTC. As protein: CASSPEPGSSYNEQFF.

The rearrangement joins TRBV7-9 to TRBJ1-4, with a possible D match to TRBD1 (6 bases). Germline loops: CDR1 SEHNR, CDR2 FQNEAQ (reference sequence). V lost 1 base and J 8 bases, leaving 8 bases between the germline ends. There are 13 residues in the CDR3. The CDR3 sequence: CASSLVGTEKLFF. The DNA of the CDR3 is TGTGCCAGCAGCTTAGTTGGGACAGAAAAACTGTTTTTT.

The rearrangement links TRBV18 to TRBJ1-5; 10 positions agree with TRBD1. The CDR3 has 17 residues. With 4 bases clipped from V and 2 bases from J, the junction kept 8 bases outside the gene matches. Per germline, CDR1 KGHSH and CDR2 LQKENI. The CDR3 loop reads CASSLPDRGFGNQPQHF. Here the CDR3 DNA reads TGTGCCAGCTCACTGCCGGACAGGGGGTTTGGCAATCAGCCCCAGCATTTT.